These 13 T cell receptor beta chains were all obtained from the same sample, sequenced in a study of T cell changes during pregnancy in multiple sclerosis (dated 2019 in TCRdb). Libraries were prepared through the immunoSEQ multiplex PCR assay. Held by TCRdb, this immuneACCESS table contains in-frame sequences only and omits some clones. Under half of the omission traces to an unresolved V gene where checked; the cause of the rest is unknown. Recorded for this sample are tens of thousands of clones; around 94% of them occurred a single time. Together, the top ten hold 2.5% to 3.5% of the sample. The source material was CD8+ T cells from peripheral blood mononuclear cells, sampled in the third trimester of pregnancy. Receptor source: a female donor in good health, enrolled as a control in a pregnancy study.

CDR3 in amino acids: CASSLAKLAGGNEQFF. The CDR3, as DNA: TGTGCCAGCAGCTTGGCCAAGCTAGCGGGGGGGAATGAGCAGTTCTTC. The chain couples TRBV5-6 to TRBJ2-1, with 12 bases lining up with TRBD2. CDR1 and CDR2 (germline): SGHDT, YYEEEE. V lost 0 bases to trimming and J lost 7 bases; unmatched junction nucleotides: 5. The CDR3 is 16 residues long.

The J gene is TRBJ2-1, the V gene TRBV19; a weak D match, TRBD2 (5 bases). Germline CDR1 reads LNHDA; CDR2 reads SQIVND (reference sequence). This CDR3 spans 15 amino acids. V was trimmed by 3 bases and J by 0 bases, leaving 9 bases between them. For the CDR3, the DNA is TGTGCCAGTAGTATCAAGGCGGGCTCCTACAATGAGCAGTTCTTC. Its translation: CASSIKAGSYNEQFF.

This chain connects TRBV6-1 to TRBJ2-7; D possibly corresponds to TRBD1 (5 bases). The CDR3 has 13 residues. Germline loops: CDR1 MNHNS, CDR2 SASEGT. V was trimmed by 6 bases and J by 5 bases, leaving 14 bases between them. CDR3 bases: TGTGCCAGCAGGCAGGGTAGTATAGACGAGCAGTACTTC. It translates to CASRQGSIDEQYF.

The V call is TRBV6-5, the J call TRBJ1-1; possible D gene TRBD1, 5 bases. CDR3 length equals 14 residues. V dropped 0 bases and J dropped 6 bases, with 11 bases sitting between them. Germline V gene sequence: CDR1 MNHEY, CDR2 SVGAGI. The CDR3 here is CASSYSKGFAEAFF. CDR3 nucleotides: TGTGCCAGCAGTTACTCGAAGGGGTTCGCTGAAGCTTTCTTT.

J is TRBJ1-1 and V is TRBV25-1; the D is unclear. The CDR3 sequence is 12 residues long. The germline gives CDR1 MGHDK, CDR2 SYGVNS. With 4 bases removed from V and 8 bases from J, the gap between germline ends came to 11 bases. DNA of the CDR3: TGTGCCAGCAGTGGGTTCCGGGTGGAAGCTTTCTTT. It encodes CASSGFRVEAFF. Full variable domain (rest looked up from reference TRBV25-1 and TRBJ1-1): EADIYQTPRYLVIGTGKKITLECSQTMGHDKMYWYQQDPGMELHLIHYSYGVNSTEKGDLSSESTVSRIRTEHFPLTLESARPSHTSQYLCASSGFRVEAFFGQGTRLTVV.

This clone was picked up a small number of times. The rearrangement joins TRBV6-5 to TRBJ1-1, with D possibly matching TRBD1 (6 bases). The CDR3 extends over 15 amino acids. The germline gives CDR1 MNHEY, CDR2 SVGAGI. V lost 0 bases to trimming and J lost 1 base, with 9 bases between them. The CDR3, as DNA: TGTGCCAGCAGTTACTCCGGACAGCAGAACACTGAAGCTTTCTTT. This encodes CASSYSGQQNTEAFF.

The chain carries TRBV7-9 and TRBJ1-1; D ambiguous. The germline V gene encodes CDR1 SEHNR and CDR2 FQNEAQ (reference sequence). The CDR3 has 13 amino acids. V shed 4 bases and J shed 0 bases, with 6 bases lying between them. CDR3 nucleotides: TGTGCCAGCAGCTCAACAGTGAACACTGAAGCTTTCTTT. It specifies CASSSTVNTEAFF.

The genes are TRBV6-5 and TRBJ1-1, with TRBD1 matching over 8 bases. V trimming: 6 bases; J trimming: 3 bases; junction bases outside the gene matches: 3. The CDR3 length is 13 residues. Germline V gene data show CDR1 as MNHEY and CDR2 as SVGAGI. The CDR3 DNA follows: TGTGCCAGCAGACAACAGGGGGACACTGAAGCTTTCTTT. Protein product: CASRQQGDTEAFF.

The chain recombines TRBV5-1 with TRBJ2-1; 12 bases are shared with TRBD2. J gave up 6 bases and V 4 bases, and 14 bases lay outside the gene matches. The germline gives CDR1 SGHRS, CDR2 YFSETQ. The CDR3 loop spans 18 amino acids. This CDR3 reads CASSPTSGGPRIGNEQFF. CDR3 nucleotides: TGCGCCAGCAGCCCGACTAGCGGGGGACCTCGGATCGGCAATGAGCAGTTCTTC.

The CDR3 loop reads CATLRVGGSNQPQHF. CDR3 in DNA: TGTGCCACCCTCCGCGTCGGGGGAAGCAATCAGCCCCAGCATTTT. The V gene is TRBV27, the J gene TRBJ1-5; D is possibly TRBD1 (5 bases). This CDR3 has 15 amino acids. The V end lost 10 bases, the J end lost 1 base, and 17 bases lay between the germline ends. Germline CDR1 is MNHEY and CDR2 is SMNVEV (reference sequence).

DNA for the CDR3: TGTGCCAGCAGCCCTCAACTAGCGGGGACCACAGATACGCAGTATTTT. Amino acid sequence: CASSPQLAGTTDTQYF. The J gene is TRBJ2-3, the V gene TRBV16, with 10 bases matching TRBD2. Trimming cost V 4 bases and J 2 bases; bases outside gene matches: 6. CDR3 length equals 16 residues. The germline V gene encodes CDR1 KGHSY and CDR2 FQNENV.

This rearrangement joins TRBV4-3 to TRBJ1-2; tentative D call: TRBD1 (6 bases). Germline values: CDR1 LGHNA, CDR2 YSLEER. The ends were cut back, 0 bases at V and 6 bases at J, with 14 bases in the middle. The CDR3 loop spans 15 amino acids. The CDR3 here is CASSQESGAGHGYTF. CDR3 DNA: TGCGCCAGCAGCCAAGAGTCAGGGGCCGGTCATGGCTACACCTTC.

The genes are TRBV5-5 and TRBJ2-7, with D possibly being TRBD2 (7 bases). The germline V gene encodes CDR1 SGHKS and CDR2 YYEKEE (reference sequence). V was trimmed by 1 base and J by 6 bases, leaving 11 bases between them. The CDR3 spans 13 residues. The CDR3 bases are TGTGCCAGCAGCTTGCGGGGAGGGGGCGAGCAGTACTTC. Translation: CASSLRGGGEQYF.